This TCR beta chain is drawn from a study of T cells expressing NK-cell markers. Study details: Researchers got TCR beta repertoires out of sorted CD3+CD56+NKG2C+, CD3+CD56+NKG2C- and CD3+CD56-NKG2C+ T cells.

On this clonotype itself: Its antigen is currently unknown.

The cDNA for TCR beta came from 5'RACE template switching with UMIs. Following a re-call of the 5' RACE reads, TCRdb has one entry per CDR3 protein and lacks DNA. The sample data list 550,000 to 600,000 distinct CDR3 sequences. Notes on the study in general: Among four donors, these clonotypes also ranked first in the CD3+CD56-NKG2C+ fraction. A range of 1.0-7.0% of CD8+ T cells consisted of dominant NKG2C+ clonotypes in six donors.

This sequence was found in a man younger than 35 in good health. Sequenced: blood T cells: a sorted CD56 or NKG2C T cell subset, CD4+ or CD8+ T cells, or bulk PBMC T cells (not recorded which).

The CDR3 reads CASTDGGSTTNTEAFF. The gene calls are TRBV5-1 and TRBJ1-1; TCRdb gives TRBD1 as the D gene, but with no DNA this cannot be confirmed. CDR3 length equals 16 residues. Germline V gene data show CDR1 as SGHRS and CDR2 as YFSETQ.